This T cell receptor beta chain is from a study of regulatory and conventional T cells in RAG deficiency. Method: immunoSEQ multiplex PCR; TCRdb's copy keeps in-frame clones and lacks some. The sample consists of approximately 6,100 clones, roughly 90% of them appearing once. General observations from the study: Omenn syndrome and CID/AS patients had roughly 100-fold fewer unique Treg TCR beta sequences, versus 8 to 10-fold elsewhere.

In its sample, this clone was seen once. Its specificity is unknown. Germline CDR1 is LNHDA and CDR2 is SQIVND (reference sequence). V was clipped by 5 bases and J by 10 bases; unmatched bases: 9. The CDR3 sequence is 14 residues long. The chain employs TRBV19 and TRBJ2-1; 9 bases agree with TRBD1. Sequencing input: CD8+ T cells sorted from blood. This TCR came from a human donor with RAG deficiency presenting as severe combined immunodeficiency. The CDR3 nucleotides read TGTGCCAGTAGTCAGGGGACAGGGAATCTGGAGCAGTTCTTC. It codes for CASSQGTGNLEQFF.